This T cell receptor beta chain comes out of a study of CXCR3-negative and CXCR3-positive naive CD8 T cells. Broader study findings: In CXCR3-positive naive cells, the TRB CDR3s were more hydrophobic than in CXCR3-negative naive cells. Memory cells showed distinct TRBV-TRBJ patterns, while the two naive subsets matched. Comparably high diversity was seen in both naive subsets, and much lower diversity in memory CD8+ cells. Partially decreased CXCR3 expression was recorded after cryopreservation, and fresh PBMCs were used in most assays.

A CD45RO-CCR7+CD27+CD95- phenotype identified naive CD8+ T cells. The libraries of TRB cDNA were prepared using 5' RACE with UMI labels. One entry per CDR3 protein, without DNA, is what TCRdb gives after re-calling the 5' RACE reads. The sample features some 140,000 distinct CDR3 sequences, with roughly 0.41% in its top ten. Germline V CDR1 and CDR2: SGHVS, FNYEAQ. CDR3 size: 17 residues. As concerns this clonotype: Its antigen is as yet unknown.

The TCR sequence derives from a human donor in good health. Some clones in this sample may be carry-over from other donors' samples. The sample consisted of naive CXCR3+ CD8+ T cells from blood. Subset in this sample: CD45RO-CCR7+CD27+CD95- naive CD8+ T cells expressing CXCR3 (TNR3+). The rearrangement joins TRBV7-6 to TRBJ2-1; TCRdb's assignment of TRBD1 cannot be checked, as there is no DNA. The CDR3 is CASSLAGGGKPYNEQFF.